This TCR beta chain was sequenced during a study of CD8 T cells in ankylosing spondylitis (dated by TCRdb to the late 2010s). The study in broad terms: To find TCR variants linked to disease, the study profiled T cell receptor beta repertoires in ankylosing spondylitis patients and healthy donors. The full study cohort was made up of about two dozen ankylosing spondylitis patients and 108 healthy donors. Peripheral blood was sampled, and synovial fluid was additionally collected from ankylosing spondylitis patients. Overall study results and their limits: The disease-linked clones had a CD8+ phenotype and were found at relatively low frequencies in peripheral blood. Some TCR beta motif variants had previously been reported in synovial fluid and blood of reactive arthritis patients, which suggested common disease-initiation mechanisms. The disease-linked clones were reported as significantly enriched in matched synovial fluid samples from ankylosing spondylitis patients. Blood from ankylosing spondylitis patients appeared to be characterized by a TCR beta motif composed of about 8 highly homologous amino acid variants.

Notes on this clonotype: Its binding antigen is unknown. No base quality information exists; no much larger clone differs at one position.

The listed sequencing device is Illumina HiSeq 2500. Quantitative 5'-RACE with molecular barcodes was used to prepare TCR beta libraries. In the paper's pipeline: A new computational method, built on a probabilistic model of VDJ rearrangement, was used to identify disease-linked TCR variants. TCRdb reworked the public reads: Q25 trimming with fastp, MiXCR clone assembly, productive beta chains retained. CDR3 protein sequences are deduplicated, and each keeps its most common genes and DNA. In this record, the V and J calls reflect TCRdb's handling and not the investigators' own analysis. For this sample the table gives some 200,000 distinct CDR3 sequences, of which approximately 24% were detected only once. The ten biggest clones cover 5% to 7.5% of the sample. Via the germline V gene, CDR1 is MNHEY and CDR2 SVGAGI. V is shortened by 2 bases, J by 4 bases, and the region joining them spans 8 bases. Inclusive of the bounding cysteine and phenylalanine, the CDR3 is 14 residues long. The read is trimmed to its CDR3 DNA, 42 bases read in frame from base 1.

This chain is built from TRBV6-5 and TRBJ2-2, with the D gene uncertain. Source material: blood, either unsorted or a sorted T cell fraction (not recorded which). The TCR sequence derives from a male donor with ankylosing spondylitis or in good health (not recorded which). The CDR3 loop reads CASSYRSGTGELFF. The bases are TGTGCCAGCAGTTACAGGTCGGGCACCGGGGAGCTGTTTTTT.